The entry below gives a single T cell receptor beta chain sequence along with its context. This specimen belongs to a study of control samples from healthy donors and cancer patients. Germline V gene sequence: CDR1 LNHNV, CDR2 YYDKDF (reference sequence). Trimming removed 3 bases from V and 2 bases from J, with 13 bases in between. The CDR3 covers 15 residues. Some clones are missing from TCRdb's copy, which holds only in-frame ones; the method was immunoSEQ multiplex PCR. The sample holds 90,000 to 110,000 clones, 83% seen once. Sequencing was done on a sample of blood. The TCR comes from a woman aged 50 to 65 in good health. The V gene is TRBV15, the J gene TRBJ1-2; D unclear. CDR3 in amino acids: CATSRRAGINYGYTF. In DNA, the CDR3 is TGTGCCACCAGCAGGAGGGCCGGGATAAACTATGGCTACACCTTC.